This TCR beta chain appears in the sequencing data of a study of blood T cell repertoires in COVID-19. A single count supports this clone. Trimming removed 0 bases at V and 8 bases at J, with 6 bases between. The V gene's germline CDR1 is SGHRS and CDR2 YFSETQ. The CDR3 runs 13 residues. Assay: immunoSEQ multiplex PCR; the TCRdb copy retains only in-frame clones and omits some. Of roughly 240,000 clones detected, around 88% appear once; the ten largest clones hold around 2.5%. The rearrangement links TRBV5-1 to TRBJ1-6; D is uncertain. The sample taken for sequencing was PBMCs or T cells enriched from blood (not recorded which). The sequence was obtained from a woman aged 35 to 49 with acute COVID-19. The CDR3 DNA reads as TGCGCCAGCAGCTTGGAAGTAGATTCACCCCTCCACTTT. It codes for CASSLEVDSPLHF.